This note documents a single T cell receptor (beta chain) sequence. This specimen comes from a study of blood T cell repertoires in COVID-19. Per the germline V gene, CDR1 is DFQATT and CDR2 is SNEGSKA (reference sequence). This CDR3 spans 11 amino acids. V lost 6 bases to trimming and J lost 7 bases, with 10 bases between them. The assay was immunoSEQ multiplex PCR, and TCRdb's table has in-frame clones only and misses some. This table holds 65,000 to 90,000 clones, 87% found once. The chain uses TRBV20-1 and TRBJ1-3; D gene unclear. This TCR derives from a woman in her forties or fifties with active or convalescent COVID-19. The sequencing input was peripheral blood. The CDR3 loop is CSATSRNTIYF. CDR3 coding DNA: TGCAGTGCCACGTCCCGGAACACCATATATTTT.